Presented here are 21 T cell receptor beta chains from one specimen sequenced in a study of blood T cell repertoires in COVID-19. Libraries were prepared by immunoSEQ multiplex PCR; TCRdb keeps only in-frame clonotypes and omits some of them. The sample has roughly 120,000 clones; around four fifths are singletons. Sequencing input: peripheral blood. All receptors derive from a woman in her thirties or forties with acute or convalescent COVID-19.

A single count supports this clone. The V gene is TRBV2, the J gene TRBJ1-3; D perhaps matches TRBD1 (5 bases). The CDR3 runs to 15 residues. Germline CDR1 SNHLY, CDR2 FYNNEI. Trimming took 8 bases from V and 7 from J, leaving 21 bases between them. The CDR3 loop is CASHGPRAVRNTIYF. The DNA for the CDR3 is TGTGCCAGCCATGGCCCCAGGGCGGTCCGGAACACCATATATTTT.

The genes are TRBV6-5 and TRBJ2-2; TRBD1 matches 7 bases. The CDR3 consists of 14 residues. Germline-derived CDR1 and CDR2 are MNHEY and SVGAGI. The trim removed 9 bases at V and 4 bases at J, leaving 8 bases unmatched. The chain's CDR3 is CASTPTGVTGELFF. DNA of the CDR3: TGTGCCAGTACCCCTACAGGGGTCACCGGGGAGCTGTTTTTT.

V and J are TRBV19 and TRBJ2-3; TRBD2 is a possible D gene (5 bases). CDR1 and CDR2 from the germline V gene are LNHDA and SQIVND (reference sequence). The CDR3 is 13 amino acids. Trimming left V 1 base short and J 6 bases short, with 8 bases between. The CDR3 region has the DNA TGTGCCAGTAGTATAGCACCGGGGGATACGCAGTATTTT. Amino acid sequence: CASSIAPGDTQYF.

The chain has TRBV11-2 and TRBJ1-4; unclear D gene. Germline CDR1 and CDR2: SGHAT and FQNNGV. V shed 5 bases and J shed 7 bases, with 17 bases lying between them. The CDR3 extends over 15 amino acids. CDR3 sequence (DNA): TGTGCCAGCAGCCCCCTCTTCCCCGTTTCTGAAAAACTGTTTTTT. Its translation: CASSPLFPVSEKLFF.

The V call is TRBV7-9, the J call TRBJ2-7, with 7 bases fitting TRBD1. This CDR3 comprises 16 residues. Germline V gives CDR1 SEHNR, CDR2 FQNEAQ (reference sequence). Unmatched junction bases numbered 14, after V lost 3 bases and J lost 6 bases. DNA for the CDR3: TGTGCCAGCAGCTTCCCCGTGAGACAGGGTAGAGCCGAGCAGTACTTC. Its protein product is CASSFPVRQGRAEQYF.

This clone has a single count. The chain joins TRBV6-1 to TRBJ2-7, with TRBD1 as a possible D gene (6 bases). Germline assignment: CDR1 MNHNS and CDR2 SASEGT. V gave up 3 bases and J gave up 4 bases, with 13 bases separating them. This CDR3 has 14 amino acids. CDR3 amino acids: CASSEGDTEYEQYF. The DNA of the CDR3 is TGTGCCAGCAGTGAGGGGGACACCGAGTACGAGCAGTACTTC.

This chain joins TRBV5-1 and TRBJ1-1; D uncertain. The CDR3 is made up of 15 amino acids. V was clipped by 2 bases and J by 2 bases, with 13 bases between them. From germline, CDR1 is SGHRS and CDR2 YFSETQ. CDR3 region: CASSFNPGFNTEAFF. The CDR3 DNA reads TGCGCCAGCAGCTTTAATCCGGGTTTTAACACTGAAGCTTTCTTT.

The chain is built from TRBV6-5 and TRBJ2-1, with 8 bases matching TRBD2. The CDR3 consists of 16 residues. V shed 2 bases and J 7 bases; nucleotides not matched to a gene: 10. Per the germline V gene, CDR1 is MNHEY and CDR2 is SVGAGI. CDR3 in amino acids: CASSYSVGGGWNEQFF. The CDR3 DNA follows: TGTGCCAGCAGTTACAGCGTCGGGGGGGGCTGGAATGAGCAGTTCTTC.

This chain links TRBV18 with TRBJ1-1, with D hard to call. This CDR3 is built from 15 residues. Germline loops: CDR1 KGHSH, CDR2 LQKENI. V lost 3 bases to trimming and J lost 3 bases, with 14 bases between them. The CDR3 DNA is TGTGCCAGCTCACCTCAGGTTGGCCCCGACACTGAAGCTTTCTTT. Translation: CASSPQVGPDTEAFF.

The V gene is TRBV7-2, the J gene TRBJ1-5; 7 bases fit TRBD1. The CDR3 length is 15 residues. Trimming took 5 bases from V and 6 from J; bases not matched to a gene: 10. Germline CDR1 SGHTA, CDR2 FQGNSA. CDR3: CASSPGTARPQPQHF. As DNA, the CDR3 is TGTGCCAGCAGCCCGGGGACAGCCCGACCTCAGCCCCAGCATTTT.

CDR3 residues: CASKGTRLQETQYF. The DNA of the CDR3 is TGTGCCAGCAAGGGCACTAGACTCCAAGAGACCCAGTACTTC. The chain uses TRBV6-5 and TRBJ2-5; tentatively, D is TRBD2 (5 bases). Looked up from germline, CDR1 is MNHEY and CDR2 is SVGAGI. V lost 7 bases and J 1 base, leaving 13 bases between the germline ends. The CDR3 sequence is 14 residues long.

This sequence joins TRBV7-2 and TRBJ1-1, with 7 bases matching TRBD1. The germline V gene encodes CDR1 SGHTA and CDR2 FQGNSA. The CDR3 spans 13 residues. The J segment lost 3 bases and the V segment lost 3 bases, leaving 1 base of the junction unmatched. CDR3 amino acids: CASSFTGDTEAFF. CDR3 nucleotide sequence: TGTGCCAGCAGCTTTACAGGGGACACTGAAGCTTTCTTT.

V usage is TRBV3-1 (or the pseudogene TRBV3-2) and J usage is TRBJ2-1, with 7 bases identical to TRBD2. This CDR3 is 13 amino acids long. V dropped 4 bases and J dropped 7; count of bases not matched to a gene: 4. Germline V CDR1 and CDR2: LGHDT, YNNKEL (reference sequence). The CDR3 loop is CASSLPSGNEQFF. CDR3 bases: TGTGCCAGCAGCCTCCCTAGCGGTAATGAGCAGTTCTTC.

J is TRBJ2-1 and V is TRBV5-1; possibly TRBD1 for D (6 bases). Germline-derived CDR1 and CDR2 are SGHRS and YFSETQ. V shed 2 bases and J shed 6 bases, with 9 bases lying between them. The CDR3 has 13 amino acids. CDR3 sequence reads: CASSLQGPNEQFF. The CDR3 bases are TGCGCCAGCAGCTTACAGGGCCCCAATGAGCAGTTCTTC.

The chain combines TRBV5-1 with TRBJ1-5; D not certain. This CDR3 region has 14 residues. Germline V lookup: CDR1 SGHRS, CDR2 YFSETQ. V was trimmed by 2 bases and J by 1 base, leaving 7 bases between them. In DNA form, the CDR3 reads TGCGCCAGCAGCTTAAATCCGAGCAATCAGCCCCAGCATTTT. As protein: CASSLNPSNQPQHF. Supplemented by reference TRBV5-1 and TRBJ1-5, the full variable domain reads KAGVTQTPRYLIKTRGQQVTLSCSPISGHRSVSWYQQTPGQGLQFLFEYFSETQRNKGNFPGRFSGRQFSNSRSEMNVSTLELGDSALYLCASSLNPSNQPQHFGDGTRLSIL.

This chain connects TRBV3-1 (or the pseudogene TRBV3-2) to TRBJ1-4, with D possibly being TRBD1 (6 bases). Between the trimmed V and J ends, which lost 0 bases and 1 base, there was a span of 6 bases. The germline CDR1 and CDR2 sequences are LGHDT and YNNKEL (reference sequence). This CDR3 is built from 15 residues. The CDR3 reads CASSQDRGTNEKLFF. DNA of the CDR3: TGTGCCAGCAGCCAAGACAGGGGAACTAATGAAAAACTGTTTTTT.

The V gene is TRBV29-1, the J gene TRBJ1-3; 8 bases are shared with TRBD1. The CDR3 loop spans 14 amino acids. Trimming at V came to 4 bases and at J to 5 bases, leaving 7 bases not matched to a gene. The germline gives CDR1 SQVTM, CDR2 ANQGSEA. The CDR3 bases are TGCAGCGTTGTTCCCCAGGGGGCTAGAAACACCATATATTTT. Translation gives CSVVPQGARNTIYF.

The chain recombines TRBV19 with TRBJ1-5; D ambiguous. This CDR3 is 13 amino acids long. CDR1 LNHDA and CDR2 SQIVND come from the germline V gene (reference sequence). The germline V and J ends were trimmed by 2 bases and 3 bases, with 5 bases remaining between them. In DNA, the CDR3 is TGTGCCAGTAGTATACAAAACAATCAGCCCCAGCATTTT. It yields the protein CASSIQNNQPQHF.

This clone was detected a few times. The CDR3 nucleotides read TGTGCCAGCAGCAGACAGGGTCCGGAGCTGTTTTTT. Encoded protein: CASSRQGPELFF. The V call is TRBV2, the J call TRBJ2-2, with 7 bases identical to TRBD1. Germline CDR1 and CDR2: SNHLY and FYNNEI. This CDR3 has 12 residues. V gave up 6 bases and J gave up 10 bases; unmatched junction bases: 5.

The chain links TRBV24-1 to TRBJ2-1, with TRBD2 matching over 7 bases. Trimming took 1 base from V and 0 from J; bases not matched to a gene: 11. CDR3 length equals 19 residues. Germline V gene data show CDR1 as KGHDR and CDR2 as SFDVKD. Here the CDR3 reads CATSDFTGGTTSSYNEQFF. The CDR3 coding sequence is TGTGCCACCAGTGATTTCACGGGAGGAACGACCAGCTCCTACAATGAGCAGTTCTTC.

The chain uses TRBV10-3 and TRBJ2-3; 8 positions agree with TRBD1. CDR1 and CDR2 from the germline V gene are ENHRY and SYGVKD. The CDR3 covers 15 residues. Germline trimming cut 10 bases from V and 1 base from J; bases unmatched to any gene: 10. For the CDR3, the DNA is TGTGCCACCTCGCCCAAGACAGGGGGCACAGATACGCAGTATTTT. Translation: CATSPKTGGTDTQYF.